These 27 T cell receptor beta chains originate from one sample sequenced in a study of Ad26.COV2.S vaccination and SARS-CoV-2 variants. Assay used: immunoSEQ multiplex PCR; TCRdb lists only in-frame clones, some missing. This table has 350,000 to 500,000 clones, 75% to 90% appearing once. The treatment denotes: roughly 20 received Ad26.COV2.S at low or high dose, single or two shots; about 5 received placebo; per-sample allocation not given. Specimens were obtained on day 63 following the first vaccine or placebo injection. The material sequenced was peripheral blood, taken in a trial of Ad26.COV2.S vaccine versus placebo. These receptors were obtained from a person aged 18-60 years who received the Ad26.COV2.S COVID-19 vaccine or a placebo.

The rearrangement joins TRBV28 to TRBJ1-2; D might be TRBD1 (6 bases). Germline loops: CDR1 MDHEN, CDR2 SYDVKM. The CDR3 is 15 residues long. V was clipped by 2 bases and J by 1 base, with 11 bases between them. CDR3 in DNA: TGTGCCAGCAGTTTACCCTCACAGGGTAACTATGGCTACACCTTC. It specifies CASSLPSQGNYGYTF.

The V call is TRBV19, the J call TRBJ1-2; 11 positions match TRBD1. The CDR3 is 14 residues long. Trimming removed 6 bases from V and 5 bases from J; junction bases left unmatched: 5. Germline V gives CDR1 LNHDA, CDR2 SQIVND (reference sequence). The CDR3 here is CASSPDRGPYGYTF. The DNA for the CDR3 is TGTGCCAGTAGCCCGGACAGGGGGCCTTATGGCTACACCTTC.

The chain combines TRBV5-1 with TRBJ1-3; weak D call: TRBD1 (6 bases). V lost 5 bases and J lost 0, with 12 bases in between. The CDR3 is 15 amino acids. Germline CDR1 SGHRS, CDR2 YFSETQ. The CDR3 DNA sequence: TGCGCCAGCAGGCCGCAGGGGACCTCTGGAAACACCATATATTTT. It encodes CASRPQGTSGNTIYF.

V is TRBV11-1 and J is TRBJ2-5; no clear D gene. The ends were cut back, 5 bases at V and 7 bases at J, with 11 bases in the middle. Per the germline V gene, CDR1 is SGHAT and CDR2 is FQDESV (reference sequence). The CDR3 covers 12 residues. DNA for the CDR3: TGTGCCAGCAGCATCAAACCAGGGACCCAGTACTTC. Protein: CASSIKPGTQYF.

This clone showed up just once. The CDR3 here is CASSVWGRDTQYF. The CDR3 region has the DNA TGTGCCAGCAGTGTTTGGGGGAGAGATACGCAGTATTTT. The chain employs TRBV2 and TRBJ2-3; D could derive from TRBD1 or TRBD2 (5 bases each). Between the trimmed V and J ends, which lost 4 bases and 5 bases, there was a span of 10 bases. Germline V gene data show CDR1 as SNHLY and CDR2 as FYNNEI. There are 13 residues in the CDR3.

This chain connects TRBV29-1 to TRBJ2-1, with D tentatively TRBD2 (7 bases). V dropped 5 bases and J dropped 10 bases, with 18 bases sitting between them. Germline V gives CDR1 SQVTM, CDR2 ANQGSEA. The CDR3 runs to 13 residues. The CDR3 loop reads CSVLRGALREQFF. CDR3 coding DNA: TGCAGCGTTCTCCGGGGGGCCCTACGGGAGCAGTTCTTC.

The CDR3 loop is CASSLAPKWSEKLFF. CDR3 in DNA: TGTGCCAGCAGCTTGGCACCCAAGTGGAGTGAAAAACTGTTTTTT. V gene TRBV5-4 combines with J gene TRBJ1-4; unclear D gene. CDR3 length: 15 residues. Looked up from germline, CDR1 is SGHNT and CDR2 is YYREEE (reference sequence). Trimming cost V 0 bases and J 7 bases, with 13 bases left between them.

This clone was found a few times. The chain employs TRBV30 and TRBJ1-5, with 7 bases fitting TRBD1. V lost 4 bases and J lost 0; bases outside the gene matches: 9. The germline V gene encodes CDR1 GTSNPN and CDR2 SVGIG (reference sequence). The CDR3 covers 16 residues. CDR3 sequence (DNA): TGTGCCTGGACTGGAGGGGGCGTCAATAGCAATCAGCCCCAGCATTTT. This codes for CAWTGGGVNSNQPQHF.

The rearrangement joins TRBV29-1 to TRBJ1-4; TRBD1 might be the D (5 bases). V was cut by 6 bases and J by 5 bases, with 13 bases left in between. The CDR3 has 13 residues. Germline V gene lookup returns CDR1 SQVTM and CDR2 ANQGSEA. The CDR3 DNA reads TGCAGCGTAGACTTCCAGGGAAATGAAAAACTGTTTTTT. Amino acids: CSVDFQGNEKLFF.

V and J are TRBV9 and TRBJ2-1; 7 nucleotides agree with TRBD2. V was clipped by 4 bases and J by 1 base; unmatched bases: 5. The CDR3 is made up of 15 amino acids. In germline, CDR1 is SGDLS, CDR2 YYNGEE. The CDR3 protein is CASSSGEGSYNEQFF. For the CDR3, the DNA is TGTGCCAGCAGCAGCGGGGAGGGGTCCTACAATGAGCAGTTCTTC.

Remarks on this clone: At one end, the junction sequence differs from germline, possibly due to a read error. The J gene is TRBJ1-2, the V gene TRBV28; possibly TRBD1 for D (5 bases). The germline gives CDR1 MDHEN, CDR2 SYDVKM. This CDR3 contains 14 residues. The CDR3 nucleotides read TGTGCCAGCAGTATACGACAGAACCCCTATGGCCACACCTTC. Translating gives CASSIRQNPYGHTF.

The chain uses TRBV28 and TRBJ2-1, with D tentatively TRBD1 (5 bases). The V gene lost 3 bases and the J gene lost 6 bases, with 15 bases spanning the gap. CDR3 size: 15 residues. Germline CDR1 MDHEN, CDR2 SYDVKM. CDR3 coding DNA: TGTGCCAGCAGTTTCGCAGGGCTGCTGGTCAATGAGCAGTTCTTC. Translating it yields CASSFAGLLVNEQFF.

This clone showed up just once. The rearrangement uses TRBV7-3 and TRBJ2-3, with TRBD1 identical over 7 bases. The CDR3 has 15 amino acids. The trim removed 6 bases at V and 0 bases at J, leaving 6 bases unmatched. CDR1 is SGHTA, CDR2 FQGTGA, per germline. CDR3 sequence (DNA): TGTGCCAGCAGACGAGGGACAGCGAGCACAGATACGCAGTATTTT. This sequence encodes CASRRGTASTDTQYF.

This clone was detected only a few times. CDR3 bases: TGTGCCAGCAGCTCGTACAGGGACTCTGGGGCCAACGTCCTGACTTTC. Translating it yields CASSSYRDSGANVLTF. This chain links TRBV5-8 with TRBJ2-6; a weak D match, TRBD1 (6 bases). There are 16 residues in the CDR3. V was clipped by 3 bases and J by 0 bases, with 10 bases between them. CDR1 and CDR2 (germline): SGHTS, YDEGEE. The whole variable domain, remainder taken from reference TRBV5-8 and TRBJ2-6, is EAGVTQSPTHLIKTRGQQATLRCSPISGHTSVYWYQQALGLGLQFLLWYDEGEERNRGNFPPRFSGRQFPNYSSELNVNALELEDSALYLCASSSYRDSGANVLTFGAGSRLTVL.

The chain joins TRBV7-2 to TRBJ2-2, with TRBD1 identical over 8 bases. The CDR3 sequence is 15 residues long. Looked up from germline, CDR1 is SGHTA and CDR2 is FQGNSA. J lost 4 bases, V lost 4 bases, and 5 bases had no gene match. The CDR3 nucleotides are TGTGCCAGCAGCTCGTTGACAGGGGCCACCGGGGAGCTGTTTTTT. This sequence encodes CASSSLTGATGELFF. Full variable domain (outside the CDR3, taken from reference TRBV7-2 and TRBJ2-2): GAGVSQSPSNKVTEKGKDVELRCDPISGHTALYWYRQSLGQGLEFLIYFQGNSAPDKSGLPSDRFSAERTGGSVSTLTIQRTQQEDSAVYLCASSSLTGATGELFFGEGSRLTVL.

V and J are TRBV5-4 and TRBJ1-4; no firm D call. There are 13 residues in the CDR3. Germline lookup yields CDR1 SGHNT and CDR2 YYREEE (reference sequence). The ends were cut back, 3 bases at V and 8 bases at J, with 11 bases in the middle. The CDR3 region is CASSSREGEKLFF. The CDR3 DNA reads TGTGCCAGCAGCTCCCGGGAAGGCGAAAAACTGTTTTTT.

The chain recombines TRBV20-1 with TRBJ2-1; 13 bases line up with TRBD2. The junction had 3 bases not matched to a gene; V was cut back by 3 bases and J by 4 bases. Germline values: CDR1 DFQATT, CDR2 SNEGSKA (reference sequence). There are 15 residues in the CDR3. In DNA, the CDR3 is TGCAGTGCTAGTGGACTAGCGGGAGTTTACAATGAGCAGTTCTTC. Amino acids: CSASGLAGVYNEQFF.

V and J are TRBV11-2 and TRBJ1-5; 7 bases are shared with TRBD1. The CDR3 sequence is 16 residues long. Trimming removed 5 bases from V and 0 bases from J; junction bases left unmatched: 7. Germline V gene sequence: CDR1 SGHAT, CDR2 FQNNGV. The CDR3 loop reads CASSRGQVYSNQPQHF. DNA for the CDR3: TGTGCCAGCAGCCGCGGACAGGTTTATAGCAATCAGCCCCAGCATTTT.

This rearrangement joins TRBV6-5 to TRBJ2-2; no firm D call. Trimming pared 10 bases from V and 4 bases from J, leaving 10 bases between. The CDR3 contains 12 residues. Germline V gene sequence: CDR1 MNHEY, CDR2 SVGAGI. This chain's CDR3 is CATQYGTGELFF. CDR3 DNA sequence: TGTGCCACCCAATACGGCACCGGGGAGCTGTTTTTT.

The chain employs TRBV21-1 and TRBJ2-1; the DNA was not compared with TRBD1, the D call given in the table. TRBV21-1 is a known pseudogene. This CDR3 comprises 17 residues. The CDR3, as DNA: TGTGCCAGCAGCGCATGGGTGGACAGGGGCCCAAACAATGAGCAGTTCTTC. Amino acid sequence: CASSAWVDRGPNNEQFF.

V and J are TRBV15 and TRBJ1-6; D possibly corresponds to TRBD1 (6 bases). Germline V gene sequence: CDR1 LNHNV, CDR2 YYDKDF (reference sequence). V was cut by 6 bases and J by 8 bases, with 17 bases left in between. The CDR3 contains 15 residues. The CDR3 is CATRKAGGRDSPLHF. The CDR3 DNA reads TGTGCCACCAGAAAAGCCGGGGGGCGGGATTCACCCCTCCACTTT.

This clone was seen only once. CDR3 amino acids: CASPMSRGPQHF. The CDR3 DNA reads TGTGCCAGCCCGATGAGCAGAGGGCCCCAGCATTTT. This sequence joins TRBV21-1 and TRBJ1-5. TRBV21-1 is an annotated pseudogene. The CDR3 runs to 12 residues.

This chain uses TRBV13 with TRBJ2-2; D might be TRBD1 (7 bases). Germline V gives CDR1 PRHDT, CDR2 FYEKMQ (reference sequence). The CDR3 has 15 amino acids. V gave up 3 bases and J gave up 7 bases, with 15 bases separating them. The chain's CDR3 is CASSLAPRGVGELFF. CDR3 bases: TGTGCCAGCAGCTTGGCCCCCAGGGGGGTCGGGGAGCTGTTTTTT.

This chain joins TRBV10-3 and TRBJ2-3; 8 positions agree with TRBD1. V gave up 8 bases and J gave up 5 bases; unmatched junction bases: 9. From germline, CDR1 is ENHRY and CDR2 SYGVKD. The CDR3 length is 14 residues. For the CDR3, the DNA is TGTGCCATCGGAGCAGGACAGGGTAGAGATACGCAGTATTTT. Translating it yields CAIGAGQGRDTQYF.

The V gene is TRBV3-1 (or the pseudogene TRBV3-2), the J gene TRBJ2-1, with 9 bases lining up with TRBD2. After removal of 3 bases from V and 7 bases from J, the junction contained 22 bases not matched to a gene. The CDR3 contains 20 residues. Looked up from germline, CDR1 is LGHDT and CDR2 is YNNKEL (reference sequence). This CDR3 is CASSHPHGASGDYKANEQFF. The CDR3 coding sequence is TGTGCCAGCAGCCATCCCCACGGGGCTAGCGGGGATTACAAGGCGAATGAGCAGTTCTTC.

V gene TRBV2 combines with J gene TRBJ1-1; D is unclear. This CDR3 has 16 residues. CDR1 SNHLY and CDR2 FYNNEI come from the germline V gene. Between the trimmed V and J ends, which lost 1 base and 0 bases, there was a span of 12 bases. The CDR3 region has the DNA TGTGCCAGCAGTGAAGTCACCCCTATTGTGAACACTGAAGCTTTCTTT. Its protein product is CASSEVTPIVNTEAFF.

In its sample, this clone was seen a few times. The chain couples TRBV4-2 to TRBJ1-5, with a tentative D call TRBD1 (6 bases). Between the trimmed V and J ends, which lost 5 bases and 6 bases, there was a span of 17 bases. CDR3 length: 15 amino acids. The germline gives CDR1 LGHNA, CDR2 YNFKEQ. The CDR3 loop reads CASSSEGGGSQPQHF. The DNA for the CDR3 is TGTGCCAGCAGCTCGGAGGGGGGTGGGAGTCAGCCCCAGCATTTT.